Detailed here is one T cell receptor (beta chain). Its cognate antigen is unknown. The data were taken from a study of cytomegalovirus exposure and HLA in healthy donors. Points from the study as a whole: The authors considered a cluster of highly shared sequence variants likely to be a sequencing artifact. Analysis performed later found about 18,000 TCR beta sequences associated with HLA alleles at 0.05 false discovery rate. Researchers reported in a later analysis that common viral pathogens appeared linked to several top clusters. Using the classifier, cytomegalovirus status was reportedly diagnosed with high specificity and sensitivity.

The length of the CDR3 is 18 residues. Deletions cut 5 bases from V and 0 bases from J, with 20 bases between. Per the germline V gene, CDR1 is SGHVS and CDR2 is FQNEAQ. Amplification used 60 Vbeta primers and 13 Jbeta primers. The assay was immunoSEQ multiplex PCR, and TCRdb's table has in-frame clones only and misses some. The sample holds 110,000 to 150,000 clones. Material for sequencing was PBMCs. The TCR comes from a woman aged 18-30 years in good health and CMV-seronegative. The V gene is TRBV7-8, the J gene TRBJ2-1; tentative D call: TRBD2 (7 bases). The CDR3 sequence: CASSPRGGGASSYNEQFF. Written as DNA, the CDR3 is TGTGCCAGCAGCCCCCGAGGAGGGGGGGCGAGCTCCTACAATGAGCAGTTCTTC.